Listed below are T cell receptor beta chains from one sample, sequenced in a study of spatial heterogeneity in lung cancer. MiXCR, run by TCRdb on the 5' RACE reads, gives a single entry per CDR3 protein. The sample consists of approximately 50,000 distinct CDR3 sequences, less than 9.5% of them appearing once. The source was PBMCs, collected at follow-up. These receptor sequences come from a female donor with early-stage non-small cell lung cancer. CDR3s include the opening cysteine and the closing phenylalanine or tryptophan. The D gene is left open where the match is weak. Size tells how often a clone was seen (once, few, many) or the class of an expanded clone, and some rows leave it out.

abundance	d_gene	j_gene	len	v_gene	CDR3aa	CDR3nt
few	NA	TRBJ2-6	15	TRBV7-2	CASSLGGSGANVLTF	TGTGCCAGCAGCCTAGGGGGTTCTGGGGCCAACGTCCTGACTTTC
many	NA	TRBJ2-1	13	TRBV29-1	CSVEASVGSEQFF	TGCAGCGTTGAAGCGAGTGTCGGCTCGGAGCAGTTCTTC
NA	NA	TRBJ1-1	17	TRBV18	CASSLIRGQEKVGEAFF	TGTGCCAGCTCTCTCATACGGGGGCAGGAGAAAGTCGGGGAAGCTTTCTTT
few	NA	TRBJ2-5	14	TRBV29-1	CSVEGPGLKETQYF	TGCAGCGTTGAAGGACCGGGACTTAAAGAGACCCAGTACTTC
many	NA	TRBJ2-7	16	TRBV4-3	CASSQDRSRSSYEQYF	TGCGCCAGCAGCCAAGATAGATCGAGGAGCTCCTACGAGCAGTACTTC
many	NA	TRBJ1-2	13	TRBV29-1	CSVDAVSYYGYTF	TGCAGCGTTGACGCTGTGTCCTACTATGGCTACACCTTC
few	TRBD1	TRBJ2-3	14	TRBV20-1	CSAAGTGASDTQYF	TGCAGTGCTGCCGGGACAGGGGCCTCAGATACGCAGTATTTT
NA	TRBD1	TRBJ2-7	14	TRBV5-1	CATRDRESSYEQYF	TGCGCCACCCGGGACAGGGAGAGCTCCTACGAGCAGTACTTC
many	NA	TRBJ1-6	14	TRBV5-1	CASSRGGENSPLHF	TGCGCCAGCAGCCGTGGGGGTGAGAATTCACCCCTCCACTTT
few	TRBD1	TRBJ2-7	15	TRBV5-4	CASSFQGQGTYEQYF	TGTGCCAGCAGCTTTCAGGGACAGGGGACGTACGAGCAGTACTTC
NA	NA	TRBJ2-3	16	TRBV18	CASSPLSGRRADTQYF	TGTGCCAGCTCACCACTATCAGGGCGGCGCGCAGATACGCAGTATTTT
many	TRBD1	TRBJ2-7	14	TRBV5-4	CASSWTGSSYEQYF	TGTGCCAGCAGCTGGACAGGGAGCTCCTACGAGCAGTACTTC
NA	NA	TRBJ1-3	13	TRBV29-1	CSGVGAYENTIYF	TGCAGCGGGGTTGGGGCTTACGAAAACACCATATATTTT
few	NA	TRBJ2-1	19	TRBV7-6	CASSLGAGGAAYSYNEQFF	TGTGCCAGCAGCTTAGGAGCCGGGGGAGCGGCTTACTCCTACAATGAGCAGTTCTTC
many	NA	TRBJ1-1	10	TRBV29-1	CSVQTTEAFF	TGCAGCGTCCAGACCACTGAAGCTTTCTTT
many	TRBD1	TRBJ1-6	14	TRBV30	CAWTATGPNSPLHF	TGTGCCTGGACTGCGACAGGGCCTAATTCACCCCTCCACTTT
NA	NA	TRBJ2-2	13	TRBV10-1	CASAPEGTGELFF	TGCGCCAGTGCCCCGGAGGGCACCGGGGAGCTGTTTTTT
many	NA	TRBJ2-2	16	TRBV20-1	CSARPRTAYYTGELFF	TGCAGTGCTAGACCTCGGACGGCGTATTACACCGGGGAGCTGTTTTTT
many	NA	TRBJ2-1	14	TRBV20-1	CSALDPRRGAGQFF	TGCAGTGCCCTAGACCCCCGGCGCGGGGCCGGCCAGTTCTTC
NA	TRBD1	TRBJ1-1	14	TRBV11-2	CASSSNRGRGEAFF	TGTGCCAGCAGCTCCAACAGGGGCCGGGGTGAAGCTTTCTTT
many	NA	TRBJ1-3	16	TRBV9	CASSVGSSLGGNTIYF	TGTGCCAGCAGCGTAGGGTCTTCCCTAGGTGGAAACACCATATATTTT
NA	TRBD1	TRBJ2-2	14	TRBV12-3/TRBV12-4	CASREQGSTGELFF	TGTGCCAGCAGGGAACAGGGGAGCACCGGGGAGCTGTTTTTT
many	NA	TRBJ1-6	15	TRBV7-3	CASSLKSGGYSPLHF	TGTGCCAGCAGCTTAAAGAGCGGGGGATATTCACCCCTCCACTTT
few	NA	TRBJ2-3	17	TRBV5-1	CASSLAERAAATDTQYF	TGCGCCAGCAGCTTGGCCGAACGGGCGGCTGCCACAGATACGCAGTATTTT
many	NA	TRBJ1-6	15	TRBV7-2	CASSLGSRDGSPLHF	TGTGCCAGCAGCTTAGGTTCCAGGGACGGTTCACCCCTCCACTTT